One and the same sample provided the 13 T cell receptor beta chains below, sequenced in a study of technical replicates of blood from a handful of donors. Assay: immunoSEQ multiplex PCR; the TCRdb copy retains only in-frame clones and omits some. The sample shows 50,000 to 60,000 clones, around 96% of them seen only once. What was sequenced was PBMCs. The receptors were gathered from a human donor in good health. Some clones in this sample may be carry-over from other donors' samples.

J is TRBJ2-1 and V is TRBV6-5; 12 bases map to TRBD1. Germline CDR1 and CDR2: MNHEY and SVGAGI. V was clipped by 8 bases and J by 7 bases; unmatched bases: 9. This CDR3 comprises 15 residues. The CDR3 bases are TGTGCCAGCCGGGGGACAGGGGGCTCTGGGAATGAGCAGTTCTTC. Translating gives CASRGTGGSGNEQFF.

The chain combines TRBV5-4 with TRBJ1-5, with D uncertain. The CDR3 covers 14 residues. Trimming took off 4 bases at V and 1 base at J, with 9 bases between the two ends. Germline V gives CDR1 SGHNT, CDR2 YYREEE (reference sequence). For the CDR3, the DNA is TGTGCCAGCAGCCGACACGGCAGCAATCAGCCCCAGCATTTT. Its translation is CASSRHGSNQPQHF.

CDR3 in amino acids: CASSERTRGMVAGGFGTGELFF. The CDR3 coding sequence is TGTGCCAGCAGTGAACGGACGAGGGGGATGGTAGCGGGGGGGTTTGGGACCGGGGAGCTGTTTTTT. The chain employs TRBV6-1 and TRBJ2-2; 11 bases are shared with TRBD2. V dropped 2 bases and J dropped 5; count of bases not matched to a gene: 22. From germline, CDR1 is MNHNS and CDR2 SASEGT. The CDR3 covers 22 residues.

V is TRBV6-5 and J is TRBJ2-7, with D tentatively TRBD1 (5 bases). This CDR3 has 14 amino acids. V dropped 2 bases and J dropped 3 bases, with 11 bases sitting between them. Germline V lookup: CDR1 MNHEY, CDR2 SVGAGI. The CDR3 here is CASSYEAGLYEQYF. As DNA, the CDR3 is TGTGCCAGCAGTTACGAGGCAGGGCTCTACGAGCAGTACTTC.

The chain joins TRBV19 to TRBJ1-4; D call uncertain. The CDR3 has 14 amino acids. V lost 1 base, J lost 5 bases, and 8 bases lay in between. Per germline, CDR1 LNHDA and CDR2 SQIVND (reference sequence). The CDR3: CASSIGPGNEKLFF. As DNA, the CDR3 is TGTGCCAGTAGTATAGGTCCCGGGAATGAAAAACTGTTTTTT.

The V call is TRBV27, the J call TRBJ2-7, with 7 bases matching TRBD2. There are 15 residues in the CDR3. Germline loops: CDR1 MNHEY, CDR2 SMNVEV (reference sequence). The V gene end was trimmed by 5 bases and the J gene end by 4 bases; junction bases not matched to a gene: 11. The CDR3 DNA reads as TGTGCCAGCAGTGGGGGGGACGCGGGTACTTACGAGCAGTACTTC. Translation gives CASSGGDAGTYEQYF.

V and J are TRBV25-1 and TRBJ2-7; 7 positions agree with TRBD1. Unmatched junction bases numbered 10, after V lost 4 bases and J lost 7 bases. The CDR3 spans 14 residues. Germline CDR1 MGHDK, CDR2 SYGVNS. The CDR3 loop is CASSGWDSISEQYF. In DNA, the CDR3 is TGTGCCAGCAGTGGCTGGGACAGCATAAGTGAGCAGTACTTC.

The rearrangement uses TRBV7-3 and TRBJ2-5; 8 bases are shared with TRBD1. This CDR3 comprises 13 residues. Germline lookup yields CDR1 SGHTA and CDR2 FQGTGA. Unmatched junction bases numbered 5, after V lost 6 bases and J lost 5 bases. The CDR3 sequence: CASSGQGAETQYF. CDR3 in DNA: TGTGCCAGCAGTGGACAGGGCGCGGAGACCCAGTACTTC. The full variable domain, its missing parts supplied by reference TRBV7-3 and TRBJ2-5, is GAGVSQTPSNKVTEKGKYVELRCDPISGHTALYWYRQSLGQGPEFLIYFQGTGAADDSGLPNDRFFAVRPEGSVSTLKIQRTERGDSAVYLCASSGQGAETQYFGPGTRLLVL.

The rearrangement links TRBV4-3 to TRBJ2-7; a possible D gene is TRBD1 (6 bases). The CDR3 extends over 14 amino acids. Trimming took off 0 bases at V and 4 bases at J, with 10 bases between the two ends. Germline loops: CDR1 LGHNA, CDR2 YSLEER. The chain's CDR3 is CASSQDYREYEQYF. CDR3 coding DNA: TGCGCCAGCAGCCAAGATTACAGGGAATACGAGCAGTACTTC.

The V call is TRBV30, the J call TRBJ2-4, with TRBD1 matching over 10 bases. The CDR3 has 13 amino acids. V was clipped by 3 bases and J by 6 bases; unmatched bases: 2. Germline V CDR1 and CDR2: GTSNPN, SVGIG (reference sequence). CDR3 in amino acids: CAWRGTGVNIQYF. CDR3 coding DNA: TGTGCCTGGAGGGGGACAGGGGTAAACATTCAGTACTTC.

The V gene is TRBV11-2, the J gene TRBJ2-4; 7 bases fit TRBD2. CDR1 SGHAT and CDR2 FQNNGV come from the germline V gene. CDR3 length equals 17 residues. With 5 bases clipped from V and 0 bases from J, the junction kept 10 bases outside the gene matches. CDR3 residues: CASSPGWAGEAKNIQYF. Here the CDR3 DNA reads TGTGCCAGCAGCCCGGGGTGGGCGGGAGAAGCCAAAAACATTCAGTACTTC.

The rearrangement links TRBV18 to TRBJ1-1; tentative D call: TRBD1 (6 bases). The CDR3 extends over 15 amino acids. The germline CDR1 and CDR2 sequences are KGHSH and LQKENI. Trimming stripped 6 bases from V and 3 bases from J, with 17 bases between. The CDR3 DNA reads as TGTGCCAGCTCGTCCTCAGGGGTAGAGGACACTGAAGCTTTCTTT. Translation gives CASSSSGVEDTEAFF.

This rearrangement joins TRBV5-5 to TRBJ1-2, with a tentative D call TRBD1 (6 bases). Trimming cost V 0 bases and J 7 bases, with 13 bases left between them. Germline CDR1 is SGHKS and CDR2 is YYEKEE (reference sequence). The length of the CDR3 is 14 residues. CDR3 protein: CASSLEQGTGGYTF. Here the CDR3 DNA reads TGTGCCAGCAGCTTGGAGCAGGGGACGGGTGGCTACACCTTC.